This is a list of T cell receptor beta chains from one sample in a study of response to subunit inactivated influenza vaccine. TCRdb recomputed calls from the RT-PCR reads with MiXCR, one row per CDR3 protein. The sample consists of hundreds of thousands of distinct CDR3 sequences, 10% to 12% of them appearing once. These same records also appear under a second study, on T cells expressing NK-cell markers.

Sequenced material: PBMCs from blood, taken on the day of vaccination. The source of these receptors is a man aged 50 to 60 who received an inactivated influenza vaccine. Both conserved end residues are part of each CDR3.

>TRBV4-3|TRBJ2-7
CASSQHTGYEQYF
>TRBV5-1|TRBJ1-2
CASSFESYGYTF
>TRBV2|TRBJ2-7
CAIIQGSYEQYF
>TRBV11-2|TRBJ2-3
CASSSDFSRGSTDTQYF
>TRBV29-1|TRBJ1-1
CSVGPGLRKGEAFF
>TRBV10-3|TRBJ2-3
CAVSDGREDTQYF
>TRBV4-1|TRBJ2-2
CASSPEFSTGELFF
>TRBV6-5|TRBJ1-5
CASSYLSPGRGQPQHF
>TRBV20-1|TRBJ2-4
CSARDLESGGLAKNIQYF
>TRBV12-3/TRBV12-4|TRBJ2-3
CASTPSLNTDTQYF
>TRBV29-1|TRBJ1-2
CSGADRGDGYTF
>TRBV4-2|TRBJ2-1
CASSQAGAMGGHEQFF
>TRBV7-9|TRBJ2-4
CASSSGQEAKNIQYF
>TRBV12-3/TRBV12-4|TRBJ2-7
CASSLGQVSATEQYF
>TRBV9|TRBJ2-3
CASSVEGGTRYF
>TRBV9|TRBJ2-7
CASSVGVDQAYEQYF
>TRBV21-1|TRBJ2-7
CASSKAWKTSSYEQYF
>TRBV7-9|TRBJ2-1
CASSSHIDRRRHEQFF
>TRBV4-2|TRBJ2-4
CASSYPGLAANIQYF
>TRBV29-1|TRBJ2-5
CSVQQRGRGKTQYF
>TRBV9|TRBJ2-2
CASANSGSRTGELFF
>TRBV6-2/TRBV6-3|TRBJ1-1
CATTELAGAEAFF
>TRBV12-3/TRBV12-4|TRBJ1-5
CASSGQGWVQPQHF
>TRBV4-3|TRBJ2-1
CASSQEANNEQFF
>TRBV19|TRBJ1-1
CASINLVAGLTNTEAFF
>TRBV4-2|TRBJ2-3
CASSQGTSGYTDTQYF